This T cell receptor beta chain was retrieved from a study of blood T cell repertoires in COVID-19. Study-level information: From the United States, Italy and Spain came samples of acute and convalescent COVID-19. PBMCs, B-cell-depleted T cells, or T cells were the source of the cDNA or gDNA that made up the material.

How the authors handled the data: Reference gene primers were amplified, and this amplification served to estimate nucleated cell counts. Method: immunoSEQ multiplex PCR; TCRdb's copy keeps in-frame clones and lacks some. That table supplies the V and J calls and clone size; D and trimming were determined from the DNA. The sample lists about half a million clones, 80% to 90% occurring once. Unmatched junction bases numbered 13, after V lost 7 bases and J lost 11 bases. This CDR3 is built from 13 residues. Germline assignment: CDR1 SQVTM and CDR2 ANQGSEA. The sequence was collected from a human donor in a cohort sampled during active COVID-19. The sample consisted of peripheral blood. This chain links TRBV29-1 with TRBJ2-7; 11 bases are shared with TRBD2. CDR3 in amino acids: CSAITSGSNREYF. CDR3 bases: TGCAGCGCCATCACTAGCGGGAGTAACCGTGAGTACTTC.